A single T cell receptor beta chain is shown here with its context. Clones were read by immunoSEQ multiplex PCR, and TCRdb kept only the in-frame ones, dropping some. The table includes some 140,000 clones, about four fifths detected once. This entry belongs to a study of T cell responses to AZD1222 COVID-19 vaccine. Here the sequenced sample was peripheral blood, taken on day 0 of AZD1222 vaccination. The receptor was isolated from an adult in good health.

CDR3: CASSEAQRSQGYTF. The CDR3, as DNA: TGTGCCAGCAGTGAAGCCCAGAGGTCCCAGGGCTACACCTTC. The chain uses TRBV6-1 and TRBJ1-2; no reliable D call. This CDR3 is 14 amino acids long. Germline CDR1 is MNHNS and CDR2 is SASEGT. Between the trimmed V and J ends, which lost 0 bases and 8 bases, there was a span of 13 bases.